Following are 24 T cell receptor beta chains from one sample sequenced in a study of graft-versus-host responses after intestinal transplantation. Assay: immunoSEQ multiplex PCR; the TCRdb copy retains only in-frame clones and omits some. Among some 90,000 clones, 85% to 95% were seen once, and the ten largest hold approximately 0.4%. These TCRs are of unknown antigen specificity. The specimen comprised unstimulated CD8+ T cells sorted from spleen or lymph node cells, sampled before transplant. The receptor source for this set is a human donor who was the organ donor for an intestinal transplant.

The rearrangement uses TRBV5-6 and TRBJ2-2; 10 bases are shared with TRBD2. CDR1 is SGHDT, CDR2 YYEEEE, per germline. V gave up 5 bases and J gave up 7 bases; unmatched junction bases: 5. The CDR3 extends over 14 amino acids. As DNA, the CDR3 is TGTGCCAGCAGTTTACGACTAGCGGGCGGGGAGCTGTTTTTT. Translated, it gives CASSLRLAGGELFF.

The chain is built from TRBV5-6 and TRBJ2-5, with D maybe TRBD2 (5 bases). There are 14 residues in the CDR3. V lost 0 bases, J lost 0 bases, and 6 bases lay in between. Germline V gene lookup returns CDR1 SGHDT and CDR2 YYEEEE. The CDR3 region is CASSLGGHQETQYF. The DNA for the CDR3 is TGTGCCAGCAGCTTGGGAGGGCACCAAGAGACCCAGTACTTC.

V usage is TRBV4-2 and J usage is TRBJ1-1, with D possibly being TRBD1 (5 bases). Germline CDR1 LGHNA, CDR2 YNFKEQ. This CDR3 has 16 amino acids. V lost 3 bases and J lost 3, with 17 bases in between. The CDR3, as DNA: TGTGCCAGCAGCCAGGGACTAATAATGGGGGACACTGAAGCTTTCTTT. This translates into CASSQGLIMGDTEAFF.

The DNA of the CDR3 is TGTGCCAGCAGCTTTCGAGGGGGGAACACTGAAGCTTTCTTT. It translates to CASSFRGGNTEAFF. This chain connects TRBV4-2 to TRBJ1-1; weak D call: TRBD1 (6 bases). Trimming took 5 bases from V and 1 from J, leaving 11 bases between them. CDR3 length: 14 amino acids. Germline loops: CDR1 LGHNA, CDR2 YNFKEQ.

The V and J genes are TRBV9 and TRBJ2-3; 8 bases agree with TRBD2. Germline V gene lookup returns CDR1 SGDLS and CDR2 YYNGEE. This CDR3 has 17 residues. The junction had 12 bases not matched to a gene; V was cut back by 0 bases and J by 6 bases. The DNA of the CDR3 is TGTGCCAGCAGCGTAGCAGGGACTAGGGTAGTAGGTGATACGCAGTATTTT. Residues: CASSVAGTRVVGDTQYF.

The chain links TRBV28 to TRBJ1-1, with a tentative D call TRBD1 (5 bases). The CDR3 is made up of 14 amino acids. Trimming took off 6 bases at V and 1 base at J, with 12 bases between the two ends. The germline CDR1 and CDR2 sequences are MDHEN and SYDVKM. The CDR3 loop is CASSLNTGNTEAFF. CDR3 nucleotide sequence: TGTGCCAGCAGCCTTAATACAGGGAACACTGAAGCTTTCTTT.

The rearrangement joins TRBV7-6 to TRBJ1-1; D may be TRBD1 (5 bases). The CDR3 spans 14 residues. Germline-derived CDR1 and CDR2 are SGHVS and FNYEAQ. The V and J ends lost 1 base and 5 bases respectively, with 11 bases between them. CDR3 region: CASSLEWGGTEAFF. The CDR3 DNA follows: TGTGCCAGCAGCTTAGAATGGGGGGGGACTGAAGCTTTCTTT.

The chain links TRBV7-9 to TRBJ2-5; D is unresolved. V was trimmed by 0 bases and J by 4 bases, leaving 9 bases between them. CDR3 length equals 14 residues. Germline CDR1 and CDR2: SEHNR and FQNEAQ (reference sequence). The CDR3 protein is CASSLALAGETQYF. The CDR3 DNA reads as TGTGCCAGCAGCTTAGCTCTGGCTGGAGAGACCCAGTACTTC. Supplemented by reference TRBV7-9 and TRBJ2-5, the full variable domain reads DTGVSQNPRHKITKRGQNVTFRCDPISEHNRLYWYRQTLGQGPEFLTYFQNEAQLEKSRLLSDRFSAERPKGSFSTLEIQRTEQGDSAMYLCASSLALAGETQYFGPGTRLLVL.

The chain has TRBV5-1 and TRBJ2-2; no definite D call. Germline V gene lookup returns CDR1 SGHRS and CDR2 YFSETQ. The V end lost 6 bases, the J end lost 7 bases, and 7 bases lay between the germline ends. This CDR3 contains 11 residues. DNA for the CDR3: TGCGCCAGCACACTCGGCGGGGAGCTGTTTTTT. Amino acid sequence: CASTLGGELFF.

V and J are TRBV5-1 and TRBJ2-3; the D gene is possibly TRBD2 (5 bases). The CDR3 spans 14 residues. Germline loops: CDR1 SGHRS, CDR2 YFSETQ. Trimming removed 0 bases from V and 4 bases from J, with 9 bases in between. The CDR3 spells CASSLEGSADTQYF. In DNA, the CDR3 is TGCGCCAGCAGCTTGGAGGGTAGCGCAGATACGCAGTATTTT.

The genes are TRBV7-2 and TRBJ1-1; TRBD1 aligns across 8 bases. Trimming at V came to 10 bases and at J to 3 bases, leaving 13 bases not matched to a gene. The CDR3 totals 15 residues. Germline assignment: CDR1 SGHTA and CDR2 FQGNSA. CDR3 DNA sequence: TGTGCCACTCGGTCAGGGGGCGCTGGATACACTGAAGCTTTCTTT. Its protein product is CATRSGGAGYTEAFF. The full variable domain, its missing parts supplied by reference TRBV7-2 and TRBJ1-1, is GAGVSQSPSNKVTEKGKDVELRCDPISGHTALYWYRQSLGQGLEFLIYFQGNSAPDKSGLPSDRFSAERTGGSVSTLTIQRTQQEDSAVYLCATRSGGAGYTEAFFGQGTRLTVV.

This chain connects TRBV11-2 to TRBJ1-1; D gene unclear. This CDR3 is 14 amino acids long. Trimming pared 5 bases from V and 0 bases from J, leaving 10 bases between. Germline CDR1 is SGHAT and CDR2 is FQNNGV. CDR3 sequence: CASSPSDLNTEAFF. DNA of the CDR3: TGTGCCAGCAGCCCTAGTGACTTGAACACTGAAGCTTTCTTT.

This clone was detected a few times. This chain connects TRBV5-6 to TRBJ2-5, with a weak D call TRBD1 (6 bases). Trimming stripped 0 bases from V and 5 bases from J, with 11 bases between. CDR3 size: 14 residues. Germline V CDR1 and CDR2: SGHDT, YYEEEE. Written as DNA, the CDR3 is TGTGCCAGCAGCTTGGAGGGGGTTGTGGAGACCCAGTACTTC. Its protein is CASSLEGVVETQYF.

This chain joins TRBV19 and TRBJ2-1; 11 nucleotides agree with TRBD2. The CDR3 is 15 amino acids. Germline CDR1 LNHDA, CDR2 SQIVND (reference sequence). The V and J ends lost 7 bases and 3 bases, in that order; junction bases with no gene match: 5. Here the CDR3 DNA reads TGTGCCAGTAACCTCGGGACTAGCGGCTACAATGAGCAGTTCTTC. This gives the protein CASNLGTSGYNEQFF.

The genes are TRBV28 and TRBJ2-7, with D perhaps TRBD1 (6 bases). This CDR3 is built from 14 residues. Trimming pared 3 bases from V and 6 bases from J, leaving 15 bases between. Germline V gene lookup returns CDR1 MDHEN and CDR2 SYDVKM. The CDR3 here is CASSFHRSRGEQYF. The CDR3 coding sequence is TGTGCCAGCAGTTTCCACCGCTCCAGGGGCGAGCAGTACTTC. Combining the CDR3 with reference TRBV28 and TRBJ2-7 gives the whole variable domain DVKVTQSSRYLVKRTGEKVFLECVQDMDHENMFWYRQDPGLGLRLIYFSYDVKMKEKGDIPEGYSVSREKKERFSLILESASTNQTSMYLCASSFHRSRGEQYFGPGTRLTVT.

The chain is built from TRBV5-5 and TRBJ2-3; 10 bases are a match to TRBD2. Germline V lookup: CDR1 SGHKS, CDR2 YYEKEE (reference sequence). The V segment lost 3 bases and the J segment 6 bases; nucleotides outside the gene matches: 10. The length of the CDR3 is 16 residues. DNA for the CDR3: TGTGCCAGCAGCTCCACCTCGGGACTAGCGTGGGATACGCAGTATTTT. Residues: CASSSTSGLAWDTQYF.

The J gene is TRBJ2-3, the V gene TRBV7-9, with 12 bases identical to TRBD2. Germline CDR1 SEHNR, CDR2 FQNEAQ (reference sequence). V gave up 5 bases and J gave up 1 base; unmatched junction bases: 4. The CDR3 length is 16 residues. The CDR3 DNA reads as TGTGCCAGCAGCCCGACTAGCGGGGGACGCACAGATACGCAGTATTTT. The encoded protein is CASSPTSGGRTDTQYF.

This chain joins TRBV6-1 and TRBJ1-5, with D maybe TRBD1 (6 bases). CDR3 length: 15 residues. Trimming removed 1 base at V and 5 bases at J, with 12 bases between. Germline V gives CDR1 MNHNS, CDR2 SASEGT. CDR3: CASSEGTGMDQPQHF. DNA of the CDR3: TGTGCCAGCAGTGAAGGTACAGGGATGGATCAGCCCCAGCATTTT.

This sequence joins TRBV4-1 and TRBJ2-2, with no clear D. Trimming left V 5 bases short and J 3 bases short, with 16 bases between. The germline CDR1 and CDR2 sequences are MGHRA and YSYEKL. This CDR3 comprises 16 residues. CDR3 coding DNA: TGCGCCAGCAGCTCCGGTGTAGATCTAGACACCGGGGAGCTGTTTTTT. Translation gives CASSSGVDLDTGELFF.

The chain is built from TRBV7-9 and TRBJ2-7, with TRBD1 as a possible D gene (6 bases). Trimming removed 9 bases at V and 3 bases at J, with 21 bases between. CDR3 length: 15 residues. Per the germline V gene, CDR1 is SEHNR and CDR2 is FQNEAQ (reference sequence). The CDR3 nucleotides read TGTGCCAGTGGGGGCGGTACCAGCCAAGACTACGAGCAGTACTTC. Translation: CASGGGTSQDYEQYF. The whole variable domain, filled in from reference TRBV7-9 and TRBJ2-7, reads DTGVSQNPRHKITKRGQNVTFRCDPISEHNRLYWYRQTLGQGPEFLTYFQNEAQLEKSRLLSDRFSAERPKGSFSTLEIQRTEQGDSAMYLCASGGGTSQDYEQYFGPGTRLTVT.

The chain links TRBV4-1 to TRBJ2-7; 7 bases are a match to TRBD2. The CDR3 covers 14 residues. J was trimmed by 4 bases and V by 5 bases; bases with no gene match: 8. Per the germline V gene, CDR1 is MGHRA and CDR2 is YSYEKL. Here the CDR3 DNA reads TGCGCCAGCAGCATAAGGGTCGGGGGGTACGAGCAGTACTTC. It is translated as CASSIRVGGYEQYF.

The chain has TRBV19 and TRBJ2-1; TRBD2 aligns across 7 bases. In germline, CDR1 is LNHDA, CDR2 SQIVND (reference sequence). The CDR3 extends over 15 amino acids. V lost 6 bases and J lost 4; bases outside the gene matches: 9. Here the CDR3 DNA reads TGTGCCAGTAGCCCCGGGAGCGGGGTGTACAATGAGCAGTTCTTC. As protein: CASSPGSGVYNEQFF.

The J gene is TRBJ2-7, the V gene TRBV5-5; 7 positions agree with TRBD1. The CDR3 is made up of 14 amino acids. Germline V gene sequence: CDR1 SGHKS, CDR2 YYEKEE (reference sequence). After removal of 1 base from V and 0 bases from J, the junction contained 1 base not matched to a gene. DNA of the CDR3: TGTGCCAGCAGCTTGTGGGACAGCTCCTACGAGCAGTACTTC. Its protein is CASSLWDSSYEQYF.

The genes are TRBV27 and TRBJ2-7; the D gene is possibly TRBD2 (5 bases). CDR1 and CDR2 (germline): MNHEY, SMNVEV (reference sequence). Trimming left V 6 bases short and J 3 bases short, with 18 bases between. CDR3 size: 15 residues. The CDR3 loop reads CASRGKTGIVYEQYF. For the CDR3, the DNA is TGTGCCAGCAGGGGAAAGACGGGAATCGTCTACGAGCAGTACTTC.